What follows are 8 T cell receptor beta chains derived from one specimen sequenced in a study of shared T cell receptors in the human thymus. TCRdb keeps only in-frame clones here, not all; method: immunoSEQ multiplex PCR. The sample records 500,000 to 850,000 clones, around 87% being singletons. These data were also reused for a study on human thymus T cells.

The specimen sequenced was thymocytes. All receptors derive from a boy younger than two with a congenital heart defect.

This chain joins TRBV27 and TRBJ2-6; no definite D call. V lost 4 bases and J 5 bases, leaving 18 bases between the germline ends. This CDR3 contains 17 residues. Per the germline V gene, CDR1 is MNHEY and CDR2 is SMNVEV (reference sequence). CDR3 sequence: CASSSYGSVGWANVLTF. CDR3 DNA sequence: TGTGCCAGCAGTTCCTACGGTAGTGTGGGCTGGGCCAACGTCCTGACTTTC.

The count of this clone is one. The chain joins TRBV28 to TRBJ1-2; the D gene is possibly TRBD1 (6 bases). From germline, CDR1 is MDHEN and CDR2 SYDVKM. V shed 7 bases and J shed 8 bases, with 17 bases lying between them. This CDR3 spans 13 amino acids. CDR3 DNA: TGTGCCAGCACCGTACAGGGTCGGCACGGCTACACCTTC. Its translation: CASTVQGRHGYTF.

The gene calls are TRBV25-1 and TRBJ2-7; D unresolved. Trimming took 4 bases from V and 4 from J, leaving 11 bases between them. Germline V gene lookup returns CDR1 MGHDK and CDR2 SYGVNS. This CDR3 is built from 13 residues. Here the CDR3 DNA reads TGTGCCAGCAGTGGCGAGGATCGATACGAGCAGTACTTC. Encoded protein: CASSGEDRYEQYF.

V gene TRBV4-1 combines with J gene TRBJ2-1, with D perhaps matching TRBD1 (6 bases). The CDR3 contains 18 residues. Per germline, CDR1 MGHRA and CDR2 YSYEKL. The germline V and J ends were trimmed by 1 base and 0 bases, with 16 bases remaining between them. The CDR3 spells CASSQGIHRASSYNEQFF. In nucleotides, the CDR3 is TGCGCCAGCAGCCAAGGGATTCACAGGGCCAGCTCCTACAATGAGCAGTTCTTC.

This chain connects TRBV20-1 to TRBJ1-6, with D unclear. The germline V gene encodes CDR1 DFQATT and CDR2 SNEGSKA (reference sequence). This CDR3 is 11 amino acids long. Trimming took 5 bases from V and 10 from J, leaving 9 bases between them. CDR3 loop: CSAAAESPLHF. In DNA form, the CDR3 reads TGCAGTGCTGCGGCGGAGTCACCCCTCCACTTT.

The chain carries TRBV19 and TRBJ2-1, with D possibly TRBD2 on 7 matching bases. Trimming removed 6 bases from V and 7 bases from J, with 28 bases in between. Germline values: CDR1 LNHDA, CDR2 SQIVND (reference sequence). CDR3 length: 18 residues. For the CDR3, the DNA is TGTGCCAGTAGACCCAGGAAGGGCGTGGGAGGGGGACGAAATGAGCAGTTCTTC. It yields the protein CASRPRKGVGGGRNEQFF.

The chain uses TRBV6-1 and TRBJ2-5, with a possible D match to TRBD1 (5 bases). The CDR3 length is 15 residues. Per germline, CDR1 MNHNS and CDR2 SASEGT. The V end lost 4 bases, the J end lost 4 bases, and 16 bases lay between the germline ends. In DNA form, the CDR3 reads TGTGCCAGCAGTGGAGGCCAGGGCGGTGGAGAGACCCAGTACTTC. Its translation is CASSGGQGGGETQYF.

The CDR3 reads CASSIAMGSFVLNNNEQFF. The CDR3 DNA sequence: TGTGCCAGTAGTATAGCTATGGGCAGTTTTGTCCTTAATAACAATGAGCAGTTCTTC. The gene calls are TRBV19 and TRBJ2-1; D is uncertain. Trimming cost V 1 base and J 5 bases, with 24 bases left between them. Germline V CDR1 and CDR2: LNHDA, SQIVND (reference sequence). This CDR3 is built from 19 residues.